This entry lists 29 T cell receptor beta chains sequenced from one sample in a study of human T cells and chemical hapten exposure. TCRdb reprocessed the RACE reads with MiXCR, giving one entry per CDR3 protein. There are some 400,000 distinct CDR3 sequences in the sample; 4% to 6% occur only once, and 2% to 3% lies in the top ten. Documented time point: pre-sensitization, week 0. The treatment is: therapeutic diphenylcyclopropenone sensitization with weekly scalp DPC. This specimen was whole blood, taken in connection with sensitization to the hapten diphenylcyclopropenone (DPC). The receptors here all came from a woman aged 50 to 65 with alopecia areata. Some clones in this sample may be carry-over from other donors' samples.

This clonotype was seen a few times. This chain connects TRBV7-9 to TRBJ1-1; D gene uncertain. The CDR3 spans 11 residues. Trimming cost V 5 bases and J 11 bases, with 12 bases left between them. Germline V CDR1 and CDR2: SEHNR, FQNEAQ (reference sequence). The DNA of the CDR3 is TGTGCCAGCAGCCGGAGTGTCCGGGCTTTCTTT. Protein sequence: CASSRSVRAFF.

The chain employs TRBV3-1 and TRBJ2-5, with 8 bases matching TRBD2. Germline assignment: CDR1 LGHDT and CDR2 YNNKEL (reference sequence). The CDR3 extends over 15 amino acids. The ends lost 3 bases at V and 4 bases at J; junction bases unmatched: 7. CDR3 in amino acids: CASSHPAGGRETQYF. DNA of the CDR3: TGTGCCAGCAGCCACCCCGCGGGAGGAAGAGAGACCCAGTACTTC.

This clonotype has ten or more counts. The junction departs from germline at one end; a sequencing error may be responsible. The chain employs TRBV7-2 and TRBJ2-5, with TRBD2 as a possible D gene (5 bases). Germline V gene data show CDR1 as SGHTA and CDR2 as FQGNSA. The CDR3 is made up of 13 amino acids. In nucleotides, the CDR3 is TGTGCCAGCACCTTAGCGCCGTCGGATGCCCAGTACTTC. Translated, it gives CASTLAPSDAQYF.

This clonotype was counted many times. The chain has TRBV28 and TRBJ2-1, with 13 nucleotides matching TRBD2. The germline CDR1 and CDR2 sequences are MDHEN and SYDVKM. CDR3 size: 15 residues. Unmatched junction bases numbered 5, after V lost 4 bases and J lost 8 bases. CDR3 bases: TGTGCCAGCAGTTCGCGGACTAGCGGGAGCTATGAGCAGTTCTTC. Its translation: CASSSRTSGSYEQFF. Full variable domain (remainder filled in from reference TRBV28 and TRBJ2-1): DVKVTQSSRYLVKRTGEKVFLECVQDMDHENMFWYRQDPGLGLRLIYFSYDVKMKEKGDIPEGYSVSREKKERFSLILESASTNQTSMYLCASSSRTSGSYEQFFGPGTRLTVL.

This clonotype was seen more than once but under ten times. The V gene is TRBV7-2, the J gene TRBJ1-6; TRBD1 agrees at 7 bases. V was clipped by 1 base and J by 5 bases; unmatched bases: 2. The germline gives CDR1 SGHTA, CDR2 FQGNSA. The CDR3 sequence is 15 residues long. The CDR3 is CASSLGGQNNSPLHF. In DNA form, the CDR3 reads TGTGCCAGCAGCTTAGGGGGACAGAATAATTCACCCCTCCACTTT.

V usage is TRBV3-1 and J usage is TRBJ2-7; D is possibly TRBD2 (6 bases). The CDR3 contains 15 residues. The V gene lost 3 bases and the J gene lost 2 bases, with 14 bases spanning the gap. The germline V gene encodes CDR1 LGHDT and CDR2 YNNKEL (reference sequence). Here the CDR3 reads CASSQVDGGPYEQYF. CDR3 nucleotides: TGTGCCAGCAGCCAGGTAGACGGGGGACCCTACGAGCAGTACTTC.

V usage is TRBV5-6 and J usage is TRBJ1-1; no reliable D call. The germline V gene encodes CDR1 SGHDT and CDR2 YYEEEE. This CDR3 is 15 amino acids long. V was pared by 2 bases and J by 0 bases, with 11 bases between. CDR3 coding DNA: TGTGCCAGCAGCTTTGGCTTCTCCATGAACACTGAAGCTTTCTTT. Protein: CASSFGFSMNTEAFF.

This clonotype was observed many times. This chain connects TRBV7-9 to TRBJ2-7; D perhaps matches TRBD1 (8 bases). The ends were cut back, 4 bases at V and 3 bases at J, with 16 bases in the middle. This CDR3 comprises 15 residues. The germline V gene encodes CDR1 SEHNR and CDR2 FQNEAQ (reference sequence). CDR3 DNA: TGTGCCAGCAGCTCTAACAGGGGGGGTAGCTACGAGCAGTACTTC. Residues: CASSSNRGGSYEQYF. The full variable domain, in which reference TRBV7-9 and TRBJ2-7 provide the parts outside the CDR3, is DTGVSQNPRHKITKRGQNVTFRCDPISEHNRLYWYRQTLGQGPEFLTYFQNEAQLEKSRLLSDRFSAERPKGSFSTLEIQRTEQGDSAMYLCASSSNRGGSYEQYFGPGTRLTVT.

The genes are TRBV29-1 and TRBJ1-5; no clear D. The CDR3 is 13 amino acids. Trimming took off 5 bases at V and 3 bases at J, with 11 bases between the two ends. Germline lookup yields CDR1 SQVTM and CDR2 ANQGSEA. The CDR3 is CSVREGVNQPQHF. For the CDR3, the DNA is TGCAGCGTTCGGGAGGGCGTCAATCAGCCCCAGCATTTT.

The chain combines TRBV3-1 with TRBJ1-6; D remains unclear. CDR3 length: 14 amino acids. CDR1 is LGHDT, CDR2 YNNKEL, per germline (reference sequence). The germline V and J ends were trimmed by 4 bases and 7 bases, with 11 bases remaining between them. CDR3 coding DNA: TGTGCCAGCAGCCCGGACGGGAGGAATTCACCCCTCCACTTT. It translates to CASSPDGRNSPLHF.

The chain is built from TRBV29-1 and TRBJ2-3; 14 positions agree with TRBD2. V lost 7 bases to trimming and J lost 4 bases; unmatched junction nucleotides: 7. Per germline, CDR1 SQVTM and CDR2 ANQGSEA. CDR3 length: 15 amino acids. This chain's CDR3 is CSATTTSGGADTQYF. In DNA, the CDR3 is TGCAGCGCTACTACGACTAGCGGGGGGGCAGATACGCAGTATTTT.

This clonotype appeared many times. The chain uses TRBV2 and TRBJ2-7, with D perhaps matching TRBD2 (6 bases). Trimming removed 2 bases at V and 0 bases at J, with 8 bases between. The CDR3 spans 14 residues. CDR1 is SNHLY, CDR2 FYNNEI, per germline. CDR3 sequence (DNA): TGTGCCAGCAGTGAAACGGGGGTCTCCTACGAGCAGTACTTC. Translation gives CASSETGVSYEQYF.

Only a few counts were recorded for this clonotype. The chain carries TRBV20-1 and TRBJ1-2; D is undetermined. V was trimmed by 3 bases and J by 4 bases, leaving 12 bases between them. The CDR3 totals 13 residues. Germline V lookup: CDR1 DFQATT, CDR2 SNEGSKA (reference sequence). For the CDR3, the DNA is TGCAGTGCTAGGTTAGGGTTCCTCTATGGCTACACCTTC. This sequence encodes CSARLGFLYGYTF.

The chain is built from TRBV5-1 and TRBJ1-3; D is uncertain. CDR1 and CDR2 from the germline V gene are SGHRS and YFSETQ. Trimming took off 1 base at V and 0 bases at J, with 5 bases between the two ends. The CDR3 length is 14 residues. The CDR3 nucleotides read TGCGCCAGCAGCTTGTCCAGCTCTGGAAACACCATATATTTT. Encoded protein: CASSLSSSGNTIYF.

This clonotype was recorded a few times. The chain combines TRBV20-1 with TRBJ1-2; 7 nucleotides match TRBD1. Germline V gene lookup returns CDR1 DFQATT and CDR2 SNEGSKA (reference sequence). This CDR3 spans 12 amino acids. The V and J ends lost 5 bases and 8 bases, in that order; junction bases with no gene match: 8. CDR3 sequence reads: CSAVTGLDGYTF. For the CDR3, the DNA is TGCAGTGCTGTGACAGGGTTGGACGGCTACACCTTC.

This clonotype was found many times. The chain uses TRBV2 and TRBJ1-1; unclear D gene. Deletions cut 9 bases from V and 3 bases from J, with 14 bases between. Per the germline V gene, CDR1 is SNHLY and CDR2 is FYNNEI. This CDR3 is built from 13 residues. The CDR3 loop is CARAPEAYTEAFF. DNA of the CDR3: TGTGCCAGAGCGCCGGAGGCTTACACTGAAGCTTTCTTT.

This clonotype has ten or more counts. This chain joins TRBV5-4 and TRBJ2-3; the match to TRBD1 covers 8 bases. Trimming took 5 bases from V and 4 from J; bases not matched to a gene: 12. Germline V gene data show CDR1 as SGHNT and CDR2 as YYREEE (reference sequence). CDR3 length: 16 amino acids. Here the CDR3 DNA reads TGTGCCAGCAGGAGGCAGGGGGCGGTTAGAGCAGATACGCAGTATTTT. Its protein product is CASRRQGAVRADTQYF.

This clonotype was picked up many times. This chain joins TRBV6-5 and TRBJ2-7, with TRBD1 matching over 8 bases. This CDR3 is 16 amino acids long. The germline V gene has CDR1 MNHEY and CDR2 SVGAGI. The V segment lost 7 bases and the J segment 4 bases; nucleotides outside the gene matches: 15. CDR3 sequence: CASKKAGGQGRYEQYF. CDR3 nucleotides: TGTGCCAGCAAGAAGGCCGGAGGACAGGGTCGGTACGAGCAGTACTTC.

There are many counts of this clonotype. This rearrangement joins TRBV7-2 to TRBJ2-1; D perhaps matches TRBD2 (5 bases). Germline V gene data show CDR1 as SGHTA and CDR2 as FQGNSA. V was trimmed by 2 bases and J by 1 base, leaving 9 bases between them. The CDR3 has 15 amino acids. In DNA, the CDR3 is TGTGCCAGCAGCTTACTTGGCGGGTCCTACAATGAGCAGTTCTTC. Its protein is CASSLLGGSYNEQFF.

This clonotype was recorded many times. The chain employs TRBV29-1 and TRBJ1-1; no reliable D call. This CDR3 has 14 amino acids. The germline gives CDR1 SQVTM, CDR2 ANQGSEA. Trimming took 1 base from V and 7 from J, leaving 16 bases between them. The CDR3 here is CSVEGENLRGEAFF. DNA for the CDR3: TGCAGCGTTGAAGGCGAGAACCTACGGGGTGAAGCTTTCTTT.

This clonotype showed up just a few times. The chain is built from TRBV10-3 and TRBJ2-5; unclear D gene. The V end lost 5 bases, the J end lost 4 bases, and 17 bases lay between the germline ends. CDR1 is ENHRY and CDR2 is SYGVKD in the germline V gene. The CDR3 is 15 amino acids. The CDR3 protein is CAISTPERATETQYF. Written as DNA, the CDR3 is TGTGCCATCAGTACCCCGGAGCGCGCGACAGAGACCCAGTACTTC.

This clonotype was observed a few times. This rearrangement joins TRBV18 to TRBJ2-2, with 7 bases lining up with TRBD2. Germline V gives CDR1 KGHSH, CDR2 LQKENI. V dropped 6 bases and J dropped 0; count of bases not matched to a gene: 7. The length of the CDR3 is 16 residues. Written as DNA, the CDR3 is TGTGCCAGCTCTCCCGCTAGCGGCGCGAACACCGGGGAGCTGTTTTTT. Its translation is CASSPASGANTGELFF.

This clonotype was seen more than once but under ten times. The genes are TRBV13 and TRBJ1-1; D is ambiguous. The ends were cut back, 2 bases at V and 5 bases at J, with 21 bases in the middle. Germline V lookup: CDR1 PRHDT, CDR2 FYEKMQ (reference sequence). There are 17 residues in the CDR3. The DNA of the CDR3 is TGTGCCAGCAGCTTAAGGTCTATGCGGCCCCTGAGGACTGAAGCTTTCTTT. Its protein product is CASSLRSMRPLRTEAFF.

This chain uses TRBV28 with TRBJ1-6; 9 bases match TRBD1. CDR3 length equals 16 residues. Unmatched junction bases numbered 7, after V lost 3 bases and J lost 7 bases. Germline CDR1 and CDR2: MDHEN and SYDVKM. The CDR3 region is CASSFYGQGWNSPLHF. The CDR3 nucleotides are TGTGCCAGCAGTTTCTACGGACAGGGGTGGAATTCACCCCTCCACTTT.

V gene TRBV2 combines with J gene TRBJ1-5; D remains ambiguous. CDR1 SNHLY and CDR2 FYNNEI come from the germline V gene. V lost 1 base and J lost 2, with 9 bases in between. The CDR3 length is 15 residues. Here the CDR3 reads CASSEDRRGNQPQHF. The DNA of the CDR3 is TGTGCCAGCAGTGAAGATCGACGGGGCAATCAGCCCCAGCATTTT. Filled out from reference TRBV2 and TRBJ1-5, the complete variable domain reads EPEVTQTPSHQVTQMGQEVILRCVPISNHLYFYWYRQILGQKVEFLVSFYNNEISEKSEIFDDQFSVERPDGSNFTLKIRSTKLEDSAMYFCASSEDRRGNQPQHFGDGTRLSIL.

This clonotype was counted many times. This chain joins TRBV30 and TRBJ2-1; TRBD2 matches at 9 bases. This CDR3 is 16 amino acids long. The ends lost 0 bases at V and 2 bases at J; junction bases unmatched: 5. Germline lookup yields CDR1 GTSNPN and CDR2 SVGIG (reference sequence). The DNA for the CDR3 is TGTGCCTGGAGTGTACCGGGACTAGCAGCCTACAATGAGCAGTTCTTC. Translating it yields CAWSVPGLAAYNEQFF.

This clonotype occurred many times. The chain recombines TRBV5-6 with TRBJ1-1, with D perhaps matching TRBD1 (5 bases). Trimming pared 4 bases from V and 3 bases from J, leaving 16 bases between. The CDR3 runs to 15 residues. Germline loops: CDR1 SGHDT, CDR2 YYEEEE. In nucleotides, the CDR3 is TGTGCCAGCAGCCTGATAAACAGGCTGGACACTGAAGCTTTCTTT. Residues: CASSLINRLDTEAFF.

This clonotype was counted ten times or more. This rearrangement joins TRBV6-2 or TRBV6-3 to TRBJ2-3; 12 positions match TRBD2. The CDR3 runs to 17 residues. Germline values: CDR1 MNHEY, CDR2 SVGEGT. The V gene end was trimmed by 5 bases and the J gene end by 5 bases; junction bases not matched to a gene: 11. Written as DNA, the CDR3 is TGTGCCAGCAGTCCCATTGGACTAGCGGGAAAGGAAGATACGCAGTATTTT. It translates to CASSPIGLAGKEDTQYF.

J is TRBJ2-2 and V is TRBV7-2; D ambiguous. Germline V gives CDR1 SGHTA, CDR2 FQGNSA. This CDR3 has 16 amino acids. V was shortened by 3 bases and J by 2 bases, with 13 bases between the two germline ends. CDR3 nucleotide sequence: TGTGCCAGCAGCTTCTTCAGCAGAGCCAACACCGGGGAGCTGTTTTTT. Translating gives CASSFFSRANTGELFF.